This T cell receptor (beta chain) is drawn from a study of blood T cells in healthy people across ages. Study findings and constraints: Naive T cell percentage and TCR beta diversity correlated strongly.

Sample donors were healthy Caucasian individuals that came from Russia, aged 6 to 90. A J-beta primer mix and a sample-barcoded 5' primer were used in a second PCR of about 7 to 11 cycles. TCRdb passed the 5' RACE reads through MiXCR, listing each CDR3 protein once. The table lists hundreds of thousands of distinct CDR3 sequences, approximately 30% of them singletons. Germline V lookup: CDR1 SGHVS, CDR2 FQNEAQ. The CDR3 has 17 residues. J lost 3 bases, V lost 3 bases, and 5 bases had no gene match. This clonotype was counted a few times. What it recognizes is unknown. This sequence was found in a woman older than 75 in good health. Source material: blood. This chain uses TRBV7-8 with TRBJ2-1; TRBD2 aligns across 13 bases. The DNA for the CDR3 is TGTGCCAGCAGCTTGGTCGGACTAGCGGGGGACTACAATGAGCAGTTCTTC. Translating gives CASSLVGLAGDYNEQFF.